In its sample, the clone carrying this TCR beta chain was seen many times. What it binds is unknown. This entry belongs to a study of T cells in Graves' hyperthyroidism and ophthalmopathy. General study points: Blood shared most expanded thyroid clonotypes above 0.001.

Using RNA transcripts as the source, TCR beta CDR3 regions were amplified. Initially, a first-round RT-PCR of the TCR CDR3 employed the HTBI primer set. TCRdb itself ran the multiplex PCR reads through MiXCR, one entry per CDR3 protein. The data show 600,000 or so distinct CDR3 sequences, about 17% seen once. Germline trimming cut 6 bases from V and 8 bases from J; bases unmatched to any gene: 9. The CDR3 runs to 14 residues. Specimen: blood. The genes are TRBV12-3 or TRBV12-4 and TRBJ2-3, with 9 positions matching TRBD2. The clonotype comes from a woman in her 30s with Graves' hyperthyroidism. CDR3 nucleotides: TGTGCCAGCAGGTGGGGGCTAGCGGGACTTACGCAGTATTTT. Translated: CASRWGLAGLTQYF.